Sequencing of this TCR beta chain was carried out in a study of blood T cell repertoires in COVID-19. Study in general: Researchers got acute and convalescent COVID-19 samples from the United States, Italy and Spain. PBMCs, B-cell-depleted T cells, or T cells provided the cDNA or gDNA that made up the material.

Per the original methods: Quantification of nucleated cells was approximated via reference gene primer amplification. Measured with immunoSEQ multiplex PCR; TCRdb has only the in-frame clones, and not every one. That table supplies the V and J calls and clone size; D and trimming were determined from the DNA. The sample yields about 93,000 clones, about 80% seen once. This clone appeared many times. The clonotype originates from a human donor in a cohort sampled during active COVID-19. The source material was peripheral blood.

CDR3 amino acids: CASSEMWGLLAGGEQFF. The CDR3 region has the DNA TGTGCCAGCAGTGAGATGTGGGGACTACTAGCGGGAGGGGAGCAGTTCTTC. The chain combines TRBV6-1 with TRBJ2-1; 13 nucleotides line up with TRBD2. After removal of 3 bases from V and 10 bases from J, the junction contained 12 bases not matched to a gene. The germline CDR1 and CDR2 sequences are MNHNS and SASEGT. The length of the CDR3 is 17 residues.